Below are 29 T cell receptor beta chains sequenced from a single sample in a study of blood T cells in healthy people across ages (dated by TCRdb to between 2015 and 2016). The library was prepared using 5' RACE. Sequencing was carried out with an Illumina HiSeq 2500. A second PCR of about 7 to 12 cycles was run with a J-beta primer mix and a sample-barcoded 5' primer. TCRdb applied fastp at Q25 and MiXCR to the public reads, then kept only in-frame beta chains. Each entry is one CDR3 protein sequence, shown with its most common DNA and genes. This sample has roughly 720,000 distinct CDR3 sequences in its table, and about 53% of those were observed once. Together, the top ten hold roughly 37% of the sample. Material: blood. These receptors were collected from a man aged 80 or over in good health.

The chain carries TRBV4-1 and TRBJ2-7, with TRBD2 as a possible D gene (5 bases). Deletions cut 4 bases from V and 0 bases from J, with 16 bases between. CDR3 length: 16 residues. Germline CDR1 reads MGHRA; CDR2 reads YSYEKL. The CDR3 sequence: CASSRIMVGSSYEQYF. The CDR3 DNA follows: TGCGCCAGCAGCCGCATCATGGTGGGGAGCTCCTACGAGCAGTACTTC.

This clonotype came up a few times. This sequence joins TRBV6-5 and TRBJ2-7; D may be TRBD1 (6 bases). The CDR3 runs to 13 residues. The ends were cut back, 4 bases at V and 4 bases at J, with 11 bases in the middle. In germline, CDR1 is MNHEY, CDR2 SVGAGI. The chain's CDR3 is CASSFLQGYEQYF. The CDR3 coding sequence is TGTGCCAGCAGTTTTTTACAGGGTTACGAGCAGTACTTC.

J is TRBJ1-1 and V is TRBV7-9; D is unresolved. V was clipped by 1 base and J by 1 base, with 7 bases between them. Per germline, CDR1 SEHNR and CDR2 FQNEAQ (reference sequence). The CDR3 has 14 residues. The CDR3 nucleotides are TGTGCCAGCAGCTTAGTTCCCAAGAACACTGAAGCTTTCTTT. Its protein is CASSLVPKNTEAFF.

This clonotype was detected only once. The chain is built from TRBV29-1 and TRBJ1-2; tentatively, D is TRBD1 (5 bases). Germline CDR1 and CDR2: SQVTM and ANQGSEA. CDR3 length: 11 residues. Trimming took 2 bases from V and 10 from J, leaving 11 bases between them. The DNA of the CDR3 is TGCAGCGTTGAAAGGAGAGGGGACTACACCTTC. It is translated as CSVERRGDYTF.

The genes are TRBV6-1 and TRBJ2-1, with 11 bases aligning to TRBD2. The V gene end was trimmed by 0 bases and the J gene end by 6 bases; junction bases not matched to a gene: 1. The CDR3 is made up of 15 amino acids. Germline CDR1 and CDR2: MNHNS and SASEGT. The CDR3 sequence is CASSEASGGANEQFF. The CDR3 DNA is TGTGCCAGCAGTGAAGCTAGCGGGGGGGCCAATGAGCAGTTCTTC.

The V call is TRBV29-1, the J call TRBJ2-7; tentative D call: TRBD1 (6 bases). V lost 4 bases and J lost 3, with 13 bases in between. The V gene's germline CDR1 is SQVTM and CDR2 ANQGSEA. This CDR3 comprises 13 residues. The chain's CDR3 is CSVVSRGIYEQYF. Here the CDR3 DNA reads TGCAGCGTTGTGTCTAGGGGGATCTACGAGCAGTACTTC.

This clonotype was seen only a few times. The chain has TRBV12-3 or TRBV12-4 and TRBJ2-3, with D possibly being TRBD2 (7 bases). The CDR3 consists of 16 residues. V lost 8 bases to trimming and J lost 14 bases, with 32 bases between them. CDR3 coding DNA: TGTGCCAGCCGACCCCAGTTAGGGGGAGGGCACAGATACGCGTATTTT. It codes for CASRPQLGGGHRYAYF.

Concerning this clonotype itself: Likely a read error: the CDR3 ends without its conserved phenylalanine or tryptophan. The genes are TRBV6-1 and TRBJ2-5, with D uncertain. V lost 5 bases to trimming and J lost 1 base, with 11 bases between them. From germline, CDR1 is MNHNS and CDR2 SASEGT. The CDR3 spans 14 residues. This CDR3 reads CASSWKTAQETQYV. The CDR3 DNA reads TGTGCCAGCAGTTGGAAAACAGCCCAAGAGACCCAGTACGTC.

The rearrangement uses TRBV20-1 and TRBJ2-5; 7 bases map to TRBD2. J lost 3 bases, V lost 6 bases, and 10 bases had no gene match. Germline V CDR1 and CDR2: DFQATT, SNEGSKA (reference sequence). The CDR3 has 14 residues. The CDR3 is CSAPPPAGKETQYF. The CDR3 DNA sequence: TGCAGTGCGCCGCCGCCAGCGGGAAAAGAGACCCAGTACTTC.

The gene calls are TRBV10-3 and TRBJ2-5; D is uncertain. Germline CDR1 is ENHRY and CDR2 is SYGVKD. Trimming removed 0 bases at V and 11 bases at J, with 13 bases between. The CDR3 has 13 residues. CDR3 nucleotide sequence: TGTGCCATCAGTGAGTCGGCCACCCCTGAGCAGTACTTC. Encoded protein: CAISESATPEQYF.

The chain combines TRBV30 with TRBJ1-1; D might be TRBD1 (6 bases). Trimming removed 0 bases from V and 5 bases from J, with 10 bases in between. The germline V gene has CDR1 GTSNPN and CDR2 SVGIG (reference sequence). The CDR3 runs 13 residues. The CDR3 DNA reads TGTGCCTGGAGTGTCGGGCAGGGGACTGAAGCTTTCTTT. Translation: CAWSVGQGTEAFF.

This chain connects TRBV20-1 to TRBJ1-2; perhaps TRBD1 as D (5 bases). CDR3 length equals 13 residues. Germline V CDR1 and CDR2: DFQATT, SNEGSKA (reference sequence). The ends were cut back, 6 bases at V and 1 base at J, with 12 bases in the middle. CDR3 in DNA: TGCAGTGCCTCCGACAGAGATAACTATGGCTACACCTTC. Translating gives CSASDRDNYGYTF.

The chain links TRBV5-6 to TRBJ2-2; TRBD2 matches 11 bases. The junction had 4 bases not matched to a gene; V was cut back by 2 bases and J by 4 bases. CDR1 and CDR2 (germline): SGHDT, YYEEEE. The CDR3 runs 16 residues. The CDR3: CASSFPGTSGTGELFF. The CDR3 DNA sequence: TGTGCCAGCAGCTTCCCCGGGACTAGCGGCACCGGGGAGCTGTTTTTT. Full variable domain (rest looked up from reference TRBV5-6 and TRBJ2-2): DAGVTQSPTHLIKTRGQQVTLRCSPKSGHDTVSWYQQALGQGPQFIFQYYEEEERQRGNFPDRFSGHQFPNYSSELNVNALLLGDSALYLCASSFPGTSGTGELFFGEGSRLTVL.

This clonotype was counted only a few times. The gene calls are TRBV14 and TRBJ2-3, with D tentatively TRBD1 or TRBD2 (6 bases each). CDR1 and CDR2 (germline): SGHDN, FVKESK. CDR3 length: 14 residues. The germline V and J ends were trimmed by 1 base and 14 bases, with 19 bases remaining between them. The CDR3 reads CASSQGGGRRYAYF. CDR3 DNA: TGTGCCAGCAGCCAAGGAGGGGGGAGGAGATACGCGTATTTT.

This clonotype was seen a handful of times. The chain couples TRBV7-2 to TRBJ2-5, with TRBD1 as a possible D gene (6 bases). This CDR3 is built from 14 residues. V was trimmed by 2 bases and J by 4 bases, leaving 11 bases between them. Germline V lookup: CDR1 SGHTA, CDR2 FQGNSA. The CDR3, as DNA: TGTGCCAGCAGCTTACCAACAGGGATAGAGACCCAGTACTTC. Protein product: CASSLPTGIETQYF.

This clonotype was recorded only once. This chain uses TRBV28 with TRBJ2-5; D not resolved. The J call is uncertain, as TRBJ2-7 better fits the DNA end. CDR3 length: 11 residues. The V gene's germline CDR1 is MDHEN and CDR2 SYDVKM. This chain's CDR3 is CATQSRYEQYF. The CDR3 DNA reads TGTGCCACCCAGTCGCGCTACGAGCAGTACTTC.

The chain links TRBV5-1 to TRBJ2-5; no clear D gene. The J call may be wrong; the DNA end is better matched by TRBJ2-7. CDR1 is SGHRS and CDR2 is YFSETQ in the germline V gene. The CDR3 is made up of 13 amino acids. DNA of the CDR3: TGCGCCAGCAGCTTGGAGGGTCCCTCCGAGCAGTACTTC. Its protein product is CASSLEGPSEQYF.

This clonotype was observed a handful of times. The chain uses TRBV7-9 and TRBJ2-1, with 9 bases aligning to TRBD2. The CDR3 is 15 residues long. V shed 4 bases and J 2 bases; nucleotides not matched to a gene: 3. The germline gives CDR1 SEHNR, CDR2 FQNEAQ (reference sequence). The CDR3 loop is CASSSLAGPYNEQFF. The CDR3 bases are TGTGCCAGCAGCTCCCTAGCGGGGCCCTACAATGAGCAGTTCTTC. The variable domain in full, completed from reference TRBV7-9 and TRBJ2-1, reads DTGVSQNPRHKITKRGQNVTFRCDPISEHNRLYWYRQTLGQGPEFLTYFQNEAQLEKSRLLSDRFSAERPKGSFSTLEIQRTEQGDSAMYLCASSSLAGPYNEQFFGPGTRLTVL.

This clonotype was detected only a few times. The chain joins TRBV12-3 or TRBV12-4 to TRBJ2-1; TRBD2 aligns across 10 bases. The V segment lost 6 bases and the J segment 9 bases; nucleotides outside the gene matches: 17. This CDR3 is 17 amino acids long. The CDR3 region has the DNA TGTGCCAGCAGCCGCGTGGGGGTAGCGGGAGGCCCGGCTGAGCAGTTCTTC. It is translated as CASSRVGVAGGPAEQFF.

This chain uses TRBV4-2 with TRBJ1-2, with a possible D match to TRBD1 (5 bases). The germline CDR1 and CDR2 sequences are LGHNA and YNFKEQ. The CDR3 contains 13 residues. Trimming cost V 4 bases and J 4 bases, with 10 bases left between them. In DNA, the CDR3 is TGTGCCAGCAGCCCGCCGGACATCTATGGCTACACCTTC. Translation: CASSPPDIYGYTF.

The genes are TRBV7-2 and TRBJ1-3; a weak D match, TRBD1 (5 bases). CDR3 length: 15 amino acids. Germline assignment: CDR1 SGHTA and CDR2 FQGNSA. The ends were cut back, 5 bases at V and 0 bases at J, with 11 bases in the middle. CDR3 residues: CASSPRGVSGNTIYF. CDR3 coding DNA: TGTGCCAGCAGCCCACGGGGGGTCTCTGGAAACACCATATATTTT.

The chain carries TRBV29-1 and TRBJ1-4; the D gene is possibly TRBD1 (5 bases). Germline CDR1 and CDR2: SQVTM and ANQGSEA. The V gene lost 6 bases and the J gene lost 8 bases, with 7 bases spanning the gap. The CDR3 sequence is 10 residues long. The CDR3 sequence: CSVGTEKLFF. CDR3 in DNA: TGCAGCGTCGGGACCGAAAAACTGTTTTTT.

The CDR3 loop reads CASSQGGITYEQYF. The DNA of the CDR3 is TGTGCCAGCAGCCAGGGGGGCATAACCTACGAGCAGTACTTC. V gene TRBV9 combines with J gene TRBJ2-7; D perhaps matches TRBD1 (7 bases). V lost 4 bases and J lost 2, with 13 bases in between. CDR3 length: 14 residues. The germline V gene has CDR1 SGDLS and CDR2 YYNGEE.

The V gene is TRBV4-2, the J gene TRBJ2-2; 14 nucleotides match TRBD2. The germline V gene has CDR1 LGHNA and CDR2 YNFKEQ. J gave up 2 bases and V 4 bases, and 6 bases lay outside the gene matches. The CDR3 loop spans 18 amino acids. CDR3 region: CASSPVGLAGENTGELFF. The CDR3 coding sequence is TGTGCCAGCAGCCCCGTGGGACTAGCGGGGGAAAACACCGGGGAGCTGTTTTTT.

This rearrangement joins TRBV11-1 to TRBJ2-1, with 7 bases fitting TRBD2. The CDR3 sequence is 16 residues long. V shed 5 bases, J shed 7 bases, and the junction held 14 bases outside the gene matches. CDR1 SGHAT and CDR2 FQDESV come from the germline V gene (reference sequence). The CDR3 region has the DNA TGTGCCAGCAGCCCCTCTGGCGCGGGAGTGCGTAATGAGCAGTTCTTC. Protein: CASSPSGAGVRNEQFF.

The CDR3 sequence: CASSRPGLASGSLRTYNEQFF. CDR3 nucleotides: TGCGCCAGCAGCCGTCCCGGGCTGGCTAGCGGGAGTCTTCGTACCTACAATGAGCAGTTCTTC. The chain recombines TRBV4-1 with TRBJ2-1; 10 positions agree with TRBD2. Germline V gives CDR1 MGHRA, CDR2 YSYEKL. The CDR3 spans 21 residues. V was clipped by 4 bases and J by 2 bases; unmatched bases: 20.

This clonotype was counted ten times or more. V gene TRBV15 combines with J gene TRBJ2-1; D possibly matches TRBD1 or TRBD2 (5 bases each). Trimming cost V 0 bases and J 6 bases, with 15 bases left between them. The CDR3 has 16 residues. Germline CDR1 and CDR2: LNHNV and YYDKDF (reference sequence). The CDR3 DNA follows: TGTGCCACCAGCAGAGAGGGGACGGCACACACCAATGAGCAGTTCTTC. Protein sequence: CATSREGTAHTNEQFF.

This clonotype came up a few times. V and J are TRBV6-2 or TRBV6-3 and TRBJ2-1; 11 bases are shared with TRBD1. Germline V gene sequence: CDR1 MNHEY, CDR2 SVGEGT. This CDR3 comprises 16 residues. V lost 4 bases and J lost 7; bases outside the gene matches: 9. In nucleotides, the CDR3 is TGTGCCAGCAGTTCAGATGCCGGGACAGGGGGGAATGAGCAGTTCTTC. Its protein is CASSSDAGTGGNEQFF.

V is TRBV14 and J is TRBJ2-4, with 12 bases aligning to TRBD2. The end of the DNA aligns better with TRBJ2-7, so the J call may be wrong. This CDR3 has 19 amino acids. Germline V lookup: CDR1 SGHDN, CDR2 FVKESK. The CDR3 region is CASSQVGGLAGFFLHEQYF. The CDR3, as DNA: TGTGCCAGCAGCCAAGTAGGCGGACTAGCGGGATTCTTTCTCCACGAGCAGTACTTC.